This T cell receptor (beta chain) is drawn from a study of blood T cell repertoires in COVID-19. Turning to the study itself: Sites across the United States, Italy and Spain contributed samples from acute and convalescent COVID-19.

The data were produced by immunoSEQ multiplex PCR, yet TCRdb's version contains in-frame clones alone and is incomplete. The data show a few hundred thousand clones, 80% to 90% seen once. This CDR3 has 19 amino acids. Germline CDR1 and CDR2: SGHVS and FQNEAQ. The germline V and J ends were trimmed by 2 bases and 0 bases, with 20 bases remaining between them. The sample consisted of PBMCs or T cells enriched from blood (not recorded which). The source of this sequence is a woman aged 40 to 55 with acute COVID-19. The chain links TRBV7-8 to TRBJ2-1; possibly TRBD2 for D (7 bases). CDR3 in DNA: TGTGCCAGCAGCTTAACACTACCGGGGGGCGGGAGCTCCTACAATGAGCAGTTCTTC. Amino acid sequence: CASSLTLPGGGSSYNEQFF. The full variable domain, in which reference TRBV7-8 and TRBJ2-1 provide the parts outside the CDR3, is GAGVSQSPRYKVAKRGQDVALRCDPISGHVSLFWYQQALGQGPEFLTYFQNEAQLDKSGLPSDRFFAERPEGSVSTLKIQRTQQEDSAVYLCASSLTLPGGGSSYNEQFFGPGTRLTVL.